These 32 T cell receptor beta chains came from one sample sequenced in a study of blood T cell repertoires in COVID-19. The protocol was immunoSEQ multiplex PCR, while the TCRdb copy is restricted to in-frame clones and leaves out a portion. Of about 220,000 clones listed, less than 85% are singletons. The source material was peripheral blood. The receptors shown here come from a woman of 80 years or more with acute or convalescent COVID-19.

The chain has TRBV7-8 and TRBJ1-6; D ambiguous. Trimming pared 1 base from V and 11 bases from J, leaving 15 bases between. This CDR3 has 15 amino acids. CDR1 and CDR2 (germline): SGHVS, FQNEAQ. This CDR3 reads CASSLDRIQVTPLHF. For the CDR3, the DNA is TGTGCCAGCAGCTTAGATCGGATCCAGGTGACACCCCTCCACTTT.

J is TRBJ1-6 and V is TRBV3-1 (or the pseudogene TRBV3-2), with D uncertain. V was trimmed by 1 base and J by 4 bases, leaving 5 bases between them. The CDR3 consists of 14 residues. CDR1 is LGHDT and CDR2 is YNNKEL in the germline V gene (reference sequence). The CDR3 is CASSQGQYNSPLHF. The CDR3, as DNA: TGTGCCAGCAGCCAAGGTCAATATAATTCACCCCTCCACTTT.

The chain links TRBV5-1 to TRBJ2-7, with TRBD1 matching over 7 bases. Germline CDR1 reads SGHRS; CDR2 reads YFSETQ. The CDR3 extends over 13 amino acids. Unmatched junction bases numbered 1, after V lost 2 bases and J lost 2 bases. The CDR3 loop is CASSFGTAYEQYF. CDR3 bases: TGCGCCAGCAGCTTTGGGACAGCCTACGAGCAGTACTTC.

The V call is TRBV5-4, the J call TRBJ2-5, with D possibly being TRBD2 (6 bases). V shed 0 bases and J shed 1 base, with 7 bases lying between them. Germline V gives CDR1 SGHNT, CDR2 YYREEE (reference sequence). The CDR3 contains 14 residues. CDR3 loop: CASSLGGVQETQYF. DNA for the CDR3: TGTGCCAGCAGCTTGGGGGGGGTCCAAGAGACCCAGTACTTC.

This chain's CDR3 is CASSLGGTSTNYGYTF. In nucleotides, the CDR3 is TGTGCCAGCAGCTTAGGAGGGACAAGTACTAACTATGGCTACACCTTC. The chain recombines TRBV11-3 with TRBJ1-2, with TRBD1 as a possible D gene (6 bases). Deletions cut 1 base from V and 0 bases from J, with 12 bases between. The CDR3 runs 16 residues. Germline V gene lookup returns CDR1 SGHNT and CDR2 YENEEA.

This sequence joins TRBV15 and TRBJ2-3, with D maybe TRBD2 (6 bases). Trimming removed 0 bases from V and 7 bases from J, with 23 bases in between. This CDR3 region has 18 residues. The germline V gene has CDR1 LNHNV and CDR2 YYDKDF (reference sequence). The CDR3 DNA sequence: TGTGCCACCAGCAGAGATAGGGAGCCGGGACTCGCGCTAAATACGCAGTATTTT. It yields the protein CATSRDREPGLALNTQYF.

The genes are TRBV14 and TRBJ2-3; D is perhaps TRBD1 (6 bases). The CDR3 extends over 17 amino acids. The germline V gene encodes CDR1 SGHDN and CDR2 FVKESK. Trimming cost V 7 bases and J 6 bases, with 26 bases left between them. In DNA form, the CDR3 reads TGTGCCAGCAAAGATACAGGGTCATGTTTTTGTGGGGATACGCAGTATTTT. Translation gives CASKDTGSCFCGDTQYF. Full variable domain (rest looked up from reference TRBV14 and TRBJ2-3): EAGVTQFPSHSVIEKGQTVTLRCDPISGHDNLYWYRRVMGKEIKFLLHFVKESKQDESGMPNNRFLAERTGGTYSTLKVQPAELEDSGVYFCASKDTGSCFCGDTQYFGPGTRLTVL.

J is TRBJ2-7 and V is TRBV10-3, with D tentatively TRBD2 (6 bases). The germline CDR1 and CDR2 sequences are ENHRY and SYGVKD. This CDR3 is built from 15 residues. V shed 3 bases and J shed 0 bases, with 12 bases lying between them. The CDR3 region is CAISETGESSYEQYF. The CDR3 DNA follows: TGTGCCATCAGTGAAACGGGGGAAAGCTCCTACGAGCAGTACTTC.

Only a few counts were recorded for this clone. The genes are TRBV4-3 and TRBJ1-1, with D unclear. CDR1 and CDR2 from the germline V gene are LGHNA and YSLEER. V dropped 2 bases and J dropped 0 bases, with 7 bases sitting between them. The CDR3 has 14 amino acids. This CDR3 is CASSQRRVNTEAFF. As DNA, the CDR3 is TGCGCCAGCAGCCAACGTCGGGTGAACACTGAAGCTTTCTTT.

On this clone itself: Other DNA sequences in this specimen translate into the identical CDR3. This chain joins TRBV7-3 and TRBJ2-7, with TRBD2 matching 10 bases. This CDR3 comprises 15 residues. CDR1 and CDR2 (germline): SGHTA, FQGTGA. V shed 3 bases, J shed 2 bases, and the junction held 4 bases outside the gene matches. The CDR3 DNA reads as TGTGCCAGCAGCTTGGAAGCGGGGGGGACCTACGAGCAGTACTTC. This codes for CASSLEAGGTYEQYF.

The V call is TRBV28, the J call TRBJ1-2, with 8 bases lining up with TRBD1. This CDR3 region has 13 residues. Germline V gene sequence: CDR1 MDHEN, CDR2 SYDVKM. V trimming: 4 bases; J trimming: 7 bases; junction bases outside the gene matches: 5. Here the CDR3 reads CASSSGQGLGYTF. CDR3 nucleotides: TGTGCCAGCAGTTCCGGACAGGGCCTTGGCTACACCTTC.

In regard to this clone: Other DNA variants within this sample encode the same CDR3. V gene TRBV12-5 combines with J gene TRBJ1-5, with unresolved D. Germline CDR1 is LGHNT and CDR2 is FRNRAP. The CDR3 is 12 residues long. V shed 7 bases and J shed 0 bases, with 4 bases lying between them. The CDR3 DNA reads TGTGCTAGTGCCCGTAGCAATCAGCCCCAGCATTTT. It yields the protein CASARSNQPQHF.

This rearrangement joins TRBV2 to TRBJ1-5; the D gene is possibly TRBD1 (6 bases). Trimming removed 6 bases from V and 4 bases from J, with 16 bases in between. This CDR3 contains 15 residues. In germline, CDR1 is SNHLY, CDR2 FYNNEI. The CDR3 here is CASRGGDTPNQPQHF. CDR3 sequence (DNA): TGTGCCAGCAGGGGGGGGGACACTCCAAATCAGCCCCAGCATTTT.

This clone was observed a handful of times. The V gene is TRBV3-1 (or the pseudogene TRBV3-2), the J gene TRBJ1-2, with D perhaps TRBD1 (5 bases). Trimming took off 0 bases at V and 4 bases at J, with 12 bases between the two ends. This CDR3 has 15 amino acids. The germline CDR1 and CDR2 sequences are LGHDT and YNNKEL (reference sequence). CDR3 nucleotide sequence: TGTGCCAGCAGCCAAGATCGCGGGGGAATCTATGGCTACACCTTC. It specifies CASSQDRGGIYGYTF.

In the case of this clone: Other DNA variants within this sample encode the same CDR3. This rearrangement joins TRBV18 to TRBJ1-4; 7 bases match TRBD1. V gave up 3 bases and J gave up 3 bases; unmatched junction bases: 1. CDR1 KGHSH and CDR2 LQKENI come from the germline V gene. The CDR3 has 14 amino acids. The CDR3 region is CASSPGQSNEKLFF. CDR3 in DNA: TGTGCCAGCTCACCGGGACAGTCTAATGAAAAACTGTTTTTT.

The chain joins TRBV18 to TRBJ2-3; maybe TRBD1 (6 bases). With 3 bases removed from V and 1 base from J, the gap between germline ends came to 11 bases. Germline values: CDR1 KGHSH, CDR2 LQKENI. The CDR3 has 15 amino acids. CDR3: CASSPRTEGTDTQYF. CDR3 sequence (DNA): TGTGCCAGCTCACCCAGGACAGAGGGCACAGATACGCAGTATTTT.

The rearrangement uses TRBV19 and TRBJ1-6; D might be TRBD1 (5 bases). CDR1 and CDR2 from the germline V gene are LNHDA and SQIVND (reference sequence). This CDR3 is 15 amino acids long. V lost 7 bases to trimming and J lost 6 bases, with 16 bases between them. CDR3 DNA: TGTGCCAGTACCCAACAGGATAGTGGTAATTCACCCCTCCACTTT. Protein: CASTQQDSGNSPLHF.

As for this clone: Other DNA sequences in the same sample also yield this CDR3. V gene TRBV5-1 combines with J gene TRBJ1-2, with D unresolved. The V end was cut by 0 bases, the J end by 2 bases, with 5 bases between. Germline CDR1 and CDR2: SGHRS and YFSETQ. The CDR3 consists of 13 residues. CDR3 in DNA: TGCGCCAGCAGCTTGGAACAGAACTATGGCTACACCTTC. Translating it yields CASSLEQNYGYTF.

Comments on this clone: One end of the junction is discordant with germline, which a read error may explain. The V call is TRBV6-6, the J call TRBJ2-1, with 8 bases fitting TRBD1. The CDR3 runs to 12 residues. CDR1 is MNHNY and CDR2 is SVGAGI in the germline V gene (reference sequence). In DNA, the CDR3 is TGTGCCTGCAGCCCAGGGGGCGAAGAGCAGTTCTTC. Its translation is CACSPGGEEQFF.

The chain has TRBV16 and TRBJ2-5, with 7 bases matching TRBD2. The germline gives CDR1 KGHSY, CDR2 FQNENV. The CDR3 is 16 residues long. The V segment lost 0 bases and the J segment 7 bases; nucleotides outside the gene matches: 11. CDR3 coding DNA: TGTGCCAGCAGCCAATCATGGACTAGATCTGTAGGGACCCAGTACTTC. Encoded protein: CASSQSWTRSVGTQYF. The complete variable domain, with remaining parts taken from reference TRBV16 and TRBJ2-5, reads GEEVAQTPKHLVRGEGQKAKLYCAPIKGHSYVFWYQQVLKNEFKFLISFQNENVFDETGMPKERFSAKCLPNSPCSLEIQATKLEDSAVYFCASSQSWTRSVGTQYFGPGTRLLVL.

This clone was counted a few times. CDR3 sequence (DNA): TGTGCCACCAGTGATACTCAGGGGCGCAATCAGCCCCAGCATTTT. Amino acid sequence: CATSDTQGRNQPQHF. The rearrangement links TRBV24-1 to TRBJ1-5; TRBD1 is a possible D gene (6 bases). This CDR3 spans 15 amino acids. Germline V lookup: CDR1 KGHDR, CDR2 SFDVKD. Trimming removed 3 bases at V and 2 bases at J, with 10 bases between.

As DNA, the CDR3 is TGTGCCAGCAGCACCACCCAAGCAAACATTCAGTACTTC. It specifies CASSTTQANIQYF. V usage is TRBV11-2 and J usage is TRBJ2-4, with no clear D. CDR3 length: 13 residues. V lost 5 bases and J 6 bases, leaving 11 bases between the germline ends. Germline V gene sequence: CDR1 SGHAT, CDR2 FQNNGV.

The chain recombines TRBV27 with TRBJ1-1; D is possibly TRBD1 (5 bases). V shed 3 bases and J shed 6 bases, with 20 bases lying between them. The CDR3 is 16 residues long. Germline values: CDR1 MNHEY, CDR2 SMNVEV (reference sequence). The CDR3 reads CASSLLGALNVAEAFF. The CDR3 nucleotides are TGTGCCAGCAGTTTGTTAGGGGCCCTAAACGTGGCTGAAGCTTTCTTT.

The CDR3 DNA is TGTGCCAGCAGCTTCACAGGGGGTCCCTACAATGAGCAGTTCTTC. It translates to CASSFTGGPYNEQFF. The gene calls are TRBV3-1 (or the pseudogene TRBV3-2) and TRBJ2-1; 8 bases align to TRBD1. From germline, CDR1 is LGHDT and CDR2 YNNKEL (reference sequence). J gave up 2 bases and V 5 bases, and 5 bases lay outside the gene matches. CDR3 size: 15 residues.

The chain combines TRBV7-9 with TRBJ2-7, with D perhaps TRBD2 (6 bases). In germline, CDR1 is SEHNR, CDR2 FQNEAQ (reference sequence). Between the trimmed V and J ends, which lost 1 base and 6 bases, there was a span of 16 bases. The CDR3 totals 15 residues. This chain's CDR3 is CASSLGGRGSGEQYF. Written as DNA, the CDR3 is TGTGCCAGCAGCTTAGGGGGTCGGGGGAGCGGCGAGCAGTACTTC.

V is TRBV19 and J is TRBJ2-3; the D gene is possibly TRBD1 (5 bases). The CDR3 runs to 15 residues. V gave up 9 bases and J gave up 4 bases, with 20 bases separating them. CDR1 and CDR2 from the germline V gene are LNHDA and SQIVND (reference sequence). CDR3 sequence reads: CASRRGRGTADTQYF. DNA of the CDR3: TGTGCCAGCCGGAGAGGAAGGGGAACAGCAGATACGCAGTATTTT.

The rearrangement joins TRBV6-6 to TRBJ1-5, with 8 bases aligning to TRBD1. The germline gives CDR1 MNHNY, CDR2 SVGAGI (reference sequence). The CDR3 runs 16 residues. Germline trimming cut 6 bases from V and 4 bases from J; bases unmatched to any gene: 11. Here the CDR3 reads CASSEIPGTGNQPQHF. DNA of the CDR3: TGTGCCAGCAGCGAAATTCCCGGGACAGGTAATCAGCCCCAGCATTTT.

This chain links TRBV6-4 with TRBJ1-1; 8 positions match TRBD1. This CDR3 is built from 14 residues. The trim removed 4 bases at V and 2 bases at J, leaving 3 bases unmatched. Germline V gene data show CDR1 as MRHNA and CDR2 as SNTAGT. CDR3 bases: TGTGCCAGCAGTGCGGACAGGGATAACACTGAAGCTTTCTTT. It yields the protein CASSADRDNTEAFF.

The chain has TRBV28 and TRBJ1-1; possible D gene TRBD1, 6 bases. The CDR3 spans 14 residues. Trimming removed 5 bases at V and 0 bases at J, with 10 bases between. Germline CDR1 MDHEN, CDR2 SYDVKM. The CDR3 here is CASSDRTLNTEAFF. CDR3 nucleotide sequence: TGTGCCAGCAGTGACAGGACCCTGAACACTGAAGCTTTCTTT. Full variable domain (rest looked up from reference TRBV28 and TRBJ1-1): DVKVTQSSRYLVKRTGEKVFLECVQDMDHENMFWYRQDPGLGLRLIYFSYDVKMKEKGDIPEGYSVSREKKERFSLILESASTNQTSMYLCASSDRTLNTEAFFGQGTRLTVV.

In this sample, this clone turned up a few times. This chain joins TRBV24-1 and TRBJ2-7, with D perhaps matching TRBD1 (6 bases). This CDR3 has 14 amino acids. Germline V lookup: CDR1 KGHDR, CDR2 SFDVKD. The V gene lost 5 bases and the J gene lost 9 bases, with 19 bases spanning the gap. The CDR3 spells CATSASGAERGQYF. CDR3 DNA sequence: TGTGCCACCAGTGCCTCAGGGGCAGAAAGGGGGCAGTACTTC.

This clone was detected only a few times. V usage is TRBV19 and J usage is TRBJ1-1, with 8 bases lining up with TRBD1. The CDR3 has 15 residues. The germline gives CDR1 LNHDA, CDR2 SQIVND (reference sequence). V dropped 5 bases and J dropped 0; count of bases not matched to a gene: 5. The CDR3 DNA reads TGTGCCAGTAGTGCGGACAGGGACTTGAACACTGAAGCTTTCTTT. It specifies CASSADRDLNTEAFF.

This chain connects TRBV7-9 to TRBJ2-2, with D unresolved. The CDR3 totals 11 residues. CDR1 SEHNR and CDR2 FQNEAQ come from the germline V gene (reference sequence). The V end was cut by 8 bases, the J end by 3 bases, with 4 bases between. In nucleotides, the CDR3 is TGTGCCAGCCTAGACACCGGGGAGCTGTTTTTT. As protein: CASLDTGELFF.